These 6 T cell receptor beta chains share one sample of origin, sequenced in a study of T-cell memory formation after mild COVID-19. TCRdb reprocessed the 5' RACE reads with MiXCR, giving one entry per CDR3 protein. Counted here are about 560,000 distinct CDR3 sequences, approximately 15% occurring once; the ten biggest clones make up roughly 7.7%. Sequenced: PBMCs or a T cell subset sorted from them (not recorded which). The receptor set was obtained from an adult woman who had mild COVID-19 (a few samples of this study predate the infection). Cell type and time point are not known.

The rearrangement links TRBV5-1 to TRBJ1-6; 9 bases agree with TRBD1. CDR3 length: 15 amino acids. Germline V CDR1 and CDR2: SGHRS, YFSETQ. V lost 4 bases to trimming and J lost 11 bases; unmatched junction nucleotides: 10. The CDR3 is CASSLGQGSFAPLHF. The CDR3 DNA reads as TGCGCCAGCAGCCTAGGACAGGGGAGTTTCGCACCCCTCCACTTT.

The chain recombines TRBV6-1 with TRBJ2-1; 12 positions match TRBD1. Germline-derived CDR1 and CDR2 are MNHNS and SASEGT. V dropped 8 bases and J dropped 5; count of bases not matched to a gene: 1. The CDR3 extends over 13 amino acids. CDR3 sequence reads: CASRDRGHNEQFF. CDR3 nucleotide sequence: TGTGCCAGCCGGGACAGGGGGCACAATGAGCAGTTCTTC.

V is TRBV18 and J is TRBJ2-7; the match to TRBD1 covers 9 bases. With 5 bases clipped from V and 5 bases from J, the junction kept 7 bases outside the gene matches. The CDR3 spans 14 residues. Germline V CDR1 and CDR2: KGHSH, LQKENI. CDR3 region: CASSSMDRGHEQYF. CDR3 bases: TGTGCCAGCTCATCCATGGACAGGGGACACGAGCAGTACTTC.

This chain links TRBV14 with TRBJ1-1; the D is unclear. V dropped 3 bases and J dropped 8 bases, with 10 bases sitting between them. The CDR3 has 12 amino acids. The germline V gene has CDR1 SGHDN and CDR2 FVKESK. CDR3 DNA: TGTGCCAGCAGCCACGTGGCCGCCGAAGCTTTCTTT. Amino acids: CASSHVAAEAFF.

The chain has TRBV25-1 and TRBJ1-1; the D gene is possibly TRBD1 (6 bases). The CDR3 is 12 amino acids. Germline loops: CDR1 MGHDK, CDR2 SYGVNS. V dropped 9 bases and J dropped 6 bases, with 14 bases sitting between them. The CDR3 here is CASSTGSPEAFF. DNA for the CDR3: TGTGCCAGTTCAACAGGGTCTCCTGAAGCTTTCTTT.

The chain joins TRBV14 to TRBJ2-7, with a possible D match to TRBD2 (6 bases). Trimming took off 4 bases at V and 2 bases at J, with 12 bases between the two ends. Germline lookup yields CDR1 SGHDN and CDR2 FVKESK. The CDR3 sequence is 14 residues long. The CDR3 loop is CASSRSGVTYEQYF. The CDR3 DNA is TGTGCCAGCAGCCGGTCGGGGGTCACCTACGAGCAGTACTTC.